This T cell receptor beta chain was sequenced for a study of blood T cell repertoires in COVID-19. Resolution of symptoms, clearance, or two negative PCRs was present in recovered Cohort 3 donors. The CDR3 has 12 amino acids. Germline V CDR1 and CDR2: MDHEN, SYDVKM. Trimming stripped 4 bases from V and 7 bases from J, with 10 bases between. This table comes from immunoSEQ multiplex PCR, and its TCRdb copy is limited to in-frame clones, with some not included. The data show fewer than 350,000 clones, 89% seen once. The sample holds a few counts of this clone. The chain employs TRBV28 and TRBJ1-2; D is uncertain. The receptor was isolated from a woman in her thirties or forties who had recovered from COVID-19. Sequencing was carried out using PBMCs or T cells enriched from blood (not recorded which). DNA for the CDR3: TGTGCCAGCAGTTCCTCTTGGGCTGGCTACACCTTC. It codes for CASSSSWAGYTF.